The T cell receptor (beta chain) under discussion was sequenced for a study of low-dose radiotherapy and immunotherapy resistance in tumors. The germline V gene encodes CDR1 MGHRA and CDR2 YSYEKL. This CDR3 has 17 amino acids. The V gene lost 0 bases and the J gene lost 7 bases, with 22 bases spanning the gap. Noted time point: after trial treatment. Treatment: LDRT plus nivolumab, ipilimumab, low-dose cyclophosphamide and aspirin (RACIN trial). Nivolumab, ipilimumab, aspirin, low-dose cyclophosphamide and low-dose radiotherapy were given to donors. Worth noting for this clonotype: This likely traces to a read error, being one base from a far larger clone.

Primers used for first-strand cDNA, a TRAV- and TRBV-specific set, covered both alpha and beta chains. A roughly 22-cycle PCR with a constant-region primer and V-primer adapter amplified TCRs. TCRdb ran MiXCR on the reads and lists one entry per CDR3 protein. The sample has 85,000 to 95,000 distinct CDR3 sequences, approximately 22% seen once. Specimen: PBMCs, collected after low-dose radiotherapy plus immunotherapy. This chain uses TRBV4-1 with TRBJ2-7, with D possibly being TRBD2 (6 bases). The receptor was isolated from a female donor with ovarian cancer. Here the CDR3 DNA reads TGCGCCAGCAGCCAAGATGATCGGACTACCCCCTACAATGAGCAGTACTTC. Its translation is CASSQDDRTTPYNEQYF.